This T cell receptor (beta chain) derives from a study of T-cell reconstitution after alpha-beta-depleted transplantation in children. The CDR3 is made up of 16 amino acids. After removal of 5 bases from V and 0 bases from J, the junction contained 7 bases not matched to a gene. Germline values: CDR1 SGHVS, CDR2 FNYEAQ. Preparation of the TCRbeta library used unique molecular identifiers. TCRdb re-called the PCR reads through MiXCR, storing one row per CDR3 protein. This repertoire shows some 300,000 distinct CDR3 sequences, approximately 10% found once; its top ten account for roughly 2.5%. The TCR sequence derives from a human donor who donated a stem cell graft to a child with acute lymphoblastic leukemia. The V call is TRBV7-6, the J call TRBJ1-5; the match to TRBD1 covers 7 bases. Sample: PBMCs from the stem cell graft donor, taken from the stem cell graft. CDR3 loop: CASSPEGQRSNQPQHF. CDR3 nucleotides: TGTGCCAGCAGCCCAGAGGGACAGCGTAGCAATCAGCCCCAGCATTTT.